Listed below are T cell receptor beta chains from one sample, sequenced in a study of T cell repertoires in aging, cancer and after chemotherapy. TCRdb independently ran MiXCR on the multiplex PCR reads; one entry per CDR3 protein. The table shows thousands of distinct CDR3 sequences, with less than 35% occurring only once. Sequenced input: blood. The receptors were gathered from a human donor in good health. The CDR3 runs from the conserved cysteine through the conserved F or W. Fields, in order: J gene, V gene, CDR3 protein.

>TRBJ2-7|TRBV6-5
CASSSTQEGLFGAYEQYF
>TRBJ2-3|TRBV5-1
CASSRTGADTQYF
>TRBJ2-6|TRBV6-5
CASSYGKSSGANVLTF
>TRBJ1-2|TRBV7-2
CASSPKKGPTPAHGYTF
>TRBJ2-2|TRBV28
CASSILSTPGELFF
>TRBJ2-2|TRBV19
CASWAGGAGELFF
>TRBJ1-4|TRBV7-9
CASSLRGDVKLFF
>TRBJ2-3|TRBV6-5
CASSYQAGRDTQYF
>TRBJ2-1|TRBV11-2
CASRPIDREVHNEQFF
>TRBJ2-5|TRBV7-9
CASSLTFQETQYF
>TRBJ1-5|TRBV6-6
CASSLRQGGNQPQHF
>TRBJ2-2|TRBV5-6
CASSWGPPLSTGELFF
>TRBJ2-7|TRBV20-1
CSADRAHEQYF
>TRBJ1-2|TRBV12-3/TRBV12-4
CASSVGPRDRVRYGYTF
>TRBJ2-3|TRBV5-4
CASSWTSGDTQYF
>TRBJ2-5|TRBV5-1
CASSLELGEETQYF
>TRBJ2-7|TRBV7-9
CASSSSASGNF
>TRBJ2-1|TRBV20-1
CSARDQGQGTEQFF
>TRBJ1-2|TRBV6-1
CATASRGSYGYTF
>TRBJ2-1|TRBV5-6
CASSAWDRYNEQFF
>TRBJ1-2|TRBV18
CASSPIGQRHYGYTF
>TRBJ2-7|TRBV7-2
CASSALPTTGGLDEQYF
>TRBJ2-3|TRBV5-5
CASSLSGGRGDTQYF
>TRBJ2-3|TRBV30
CAWSNSDTQYF
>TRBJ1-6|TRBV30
CAWSGGVVDSPLHF
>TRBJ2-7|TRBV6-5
CASSNSYEQYF
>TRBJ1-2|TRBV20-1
CSANRRLGGGYTF
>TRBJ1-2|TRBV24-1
CATSDSGGQGVNGYTF
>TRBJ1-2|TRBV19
CASSISGPGYTF
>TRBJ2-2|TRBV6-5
CASASGQGTGELFF
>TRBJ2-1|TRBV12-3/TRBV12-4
CASSMPASSYNEQFF
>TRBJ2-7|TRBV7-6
CASSLVPGFASQTYEQYF
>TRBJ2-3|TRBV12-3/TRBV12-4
CASSITLLTQRGADTQYF
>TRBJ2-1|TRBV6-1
CASTTTEFSYNEQFF
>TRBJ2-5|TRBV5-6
CASSSGIAGMETQYF
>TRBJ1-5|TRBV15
CATSRDPGESNQPQHF
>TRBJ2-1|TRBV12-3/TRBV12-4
CASTQSGGDPNEQFF
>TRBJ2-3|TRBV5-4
CASSRGLAGAGGFPDTQYF
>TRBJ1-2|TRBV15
CATSRDRRQPHFYGYTF
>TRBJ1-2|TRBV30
CAWSVRPDRGSFGYGYTF
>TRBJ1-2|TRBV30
CAWSGPRYERKSNDGYTF
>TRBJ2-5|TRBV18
CASSPLGRGETQYF
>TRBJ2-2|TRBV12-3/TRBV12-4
CASSFDRVHGELFF
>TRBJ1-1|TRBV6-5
CARESVAEAEAFF
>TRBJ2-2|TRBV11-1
CASSFLWGGELFF